Sequencing of this T cell receptor beta chain was carried out in a study of vaccination and CD4 T cells after COVID-19. On this clonotype: The target antigen is unknown.

The Oncomine TCR Beta short-read assay sequenced DNA from cultured CD4+ T cells. TCRdb reanalysed the PCR reads using MiXCR and keeps one entry per CDR3 protein. The sample includes about 13,000 distinct CDR3 sequences, 25% to 30% seen only once; the top ten take 29%. The CDR3 runs to 15 residues. J lost 4 bases, V lost 4 bases, and 7 bases had no gene match. Germline V CDR1 and CDR2: SGHNT, YYREEE (reference sequence). Treatment: roughly nine-day PBMC culture with coronavirus spike peptide pools or control peptides (ViraFEST assay). The TCR was taken from a human donor who received a COVID-19 vaccine. Sample: CD4+ T cells from blood, cultured in vitro, taken before SARS-CoV-2 vaccination. The chain recombines TRBV5-4 with TRBJ2-3; 9 bases are a match to TRBD2. DNA of the CDR3: TGTGCCAGCAGCGCACCCCTAGCGGGGCCAGATACGCAGTATTTT. Translating it yields CASSAPLAGPDTQYF.